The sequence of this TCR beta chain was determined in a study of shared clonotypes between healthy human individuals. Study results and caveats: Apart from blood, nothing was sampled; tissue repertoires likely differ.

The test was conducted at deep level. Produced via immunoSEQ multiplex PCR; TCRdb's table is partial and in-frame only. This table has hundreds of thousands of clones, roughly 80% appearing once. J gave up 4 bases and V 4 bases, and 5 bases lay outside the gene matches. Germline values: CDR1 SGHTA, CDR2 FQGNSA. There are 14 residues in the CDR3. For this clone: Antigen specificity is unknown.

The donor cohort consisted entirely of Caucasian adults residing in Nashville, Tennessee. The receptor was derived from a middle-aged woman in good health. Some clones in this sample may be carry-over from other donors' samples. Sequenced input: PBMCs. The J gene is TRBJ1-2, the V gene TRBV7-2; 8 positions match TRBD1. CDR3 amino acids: CASSSRQGSYGYTF. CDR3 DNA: TGTGCCAGCAGCTCCCGACAGGGGAGCTATGGCTACACCTTC.